This entry lists 2 T cell receptor beta chains sequenced from one sample in a study of vaccination and CD4 T cells after COVID-19 (dated by TCRdb to the early 2020s). The method was PCR. The sequencer listed for this sample is Illumina iSeq 100. TCR sequencing of DNA from cultured CD4+ T cells used the Oncomine TCR Beta short-read assay at the Johns Hopkins FTIC core. Clones were called with MiXCR by TCRdb after fastp trimmed the public reads at Q25, and only in-frame beta chains were retained. Entries that share a CDR3 protein sequence are merged under the most common genes and DNA. The sample has approximately 22,000 distinct CDR3 sequences on record, less than 40% of them singletons. The ten most abundant clones make up about 3% of the sample. For these receptors, no antigen is known. This specimen's time point label, per the study, means: late sampling 161 to 241 days after vaccination in a few convalescent patients. In the paper's terms, the treatment or condition label means: roughly 10-day PBMC culture with coronavirus spike peptide pools or control peptides (ViraFEST assay).

Specimen: CD4+ T cells from blood, cultured in vitro, collected about 7 months after SARS-CoV-2 vaccination. These receptors all come from a human donor who had recovered from COVID-19.

This clonotype was seen a handful of times. This rearrangement joins TRBV20-1 to TRBJ2-3, with D hard to call. CDR1 and CDR2 (germline): DFQATT, SNEGSKA (reference sequence). CDR3 length: 15 residues. V was cut by 0 bases and J by 0 bases, with 10 bases left in between. The CDR3 region has the DNA TGCAGTGCTAGAGATTGGACGTCTAGCACAGATACGCAGTATTTT. Encoded protein: CSARDWTSSTDTQYF.

This clonotype was seen more than once but under ten times. The V and J genes are TRBV6-1 and TRBJ1-2; D not resolved. Germline V gene lookup returns CDR1 MNHNS and CDR2 SASEGT. Trimming removed 1 base from V and 0 bases from J, with 12 bases in between. The CDR3 consists of 16 residues. In nucleotides, the CDR3 is TGTGCCAGCAGTGAAGTTTCCGGGCTCGCTAACTATGGCTACACCTTC. It is translated as CASSEVSGLANYGYTF.